Presented here are 31 T cell receptor beta chains from one specimen sequenced in a study of blood T cell repertoires in COVID-19. Libraries were prepared by immunoSEQ multiplex PCR; TCRdb keeps only in-frame clonotypes and omits some of them. The repertoire holds fewer than 300,000 clones, with around nine tenths as singletons. Material: PBMCs or T cells enriched from blood (not recorded which). The receptors originated from a woman under 40 who had recovered from COVID-19.

V and J are TRBV19 and TRBJ2-7; TRBD1 matches 7 bases. Trimming at V came to 4 bases and at J to 2 bases, leaving 5 bases not matched to a gene. The CDR3 totals 14 residues. Germline loops: CDR1 LNHDA, CDR2 SQIVND (reference sequence). CDR3 in amino acids: CASSTPGQTYEQYF. The CDR3 DNA follows: TGTGCCAGTAGTACACCGGGACAGACCTACGAGCAGTACTTC.

The chain is built from TRBV5-5 and TRBJ1-5; D unresolved. V was shortened by 2 bases and J by 1 base, with 10 bases between the two germline ends. The CDR3 has 15 residues. Looked up from germline, CDR1 is SGHKS and CDR2 is YYEKEE (reference sequence). The CDR3 here is CASSFGGASNQPQHF. As DNA, the CDR3 is TGTGCCAGCAGCTTCGGAGGCGCGAGCAATCAGCCCCAGCATTTT.

V is TRBV19 and J is TRBJ2-7, with TRBD1 matching over 10 bases. The CDR3 contains 14 residues. With V trimmed by 6 bases and J by 3 bases, 5 bases remained unmatched. Germline V gene data show CDR1 as LNHDA and CDR2 as SQIVND (reference sequence). CDR3 region: CASRPGQGIYEQYF. DNA for the CDR3: TGTGCCAGTAGGCCGGGACAGGGGATCTACGAGCAGTACTTC.

The chain couples TRBV7-9 to TRBJ2-7; 12 nucleotides agree with TRBD1. The CDR3 sequence is 16 residues long. V dropped 1 base and J dropped 5; count of bases not matched to a gene: 6. Germline loops: CDR1 SEHNR, CDR2 FQNEAQ (reference sequence). CDR3: CASSLEGTGGWDEQYF. DNA for the CDR3: TGTGCCAGCAGCTTAGAAGGGACAGGGGGCTGGGACGAGCAGTACTTC.

The chain joins TRBV7-6 to TRBJ2-2; 10 bases match TRBD1. Germline V gene lookup returns CDR1 SGHVS and CDR2 FNYEAQ. The CDR3 runs 17 residues. J gave up 5 bases and V 1 base, and 7 bases lay outside the gene matches. The CDR3 loop is CASSLVPGQGLTGELFF. CDR3 DNA sequence: TGTGCCAGCAGCTTAGTTCCGGGACAGGGGTTAACCGGGGAGCTGTTTTTT.

V usage is TRBV7-2 and J usage is TRBJ1-1; D call uncertain. Germline CDR1 and CDR2: SGHTA and FQGNSA. The CDR3 runs 16 residues. The V end was cut by 2 bases, the J end by 0 bases, with 13 bases between. CDR3 sequence: CASSLLWQAMNTEAFF. The DNA for the CDR3 is TGTGCCAGCAGCTTATTGTGGCAGGCCATGAACACTGAAGCTTTCTTT.

The chain uses TRBV7-9 and TRBJ2-1, with D perhaps TRBD2 (6 bases). The CDR3 runs to 15 residues. Germline lookup yields CDR1 SEHNR and CDR2 FQNEAQ (reference sequence). Trimming pared 4 bases from V and 2 bases from J, leaving 12 bases between. Here the CDR3 reads CASSSWGETYNEQFF. In nucleotides, the CDR3 is TGTGCCAGCAGCTCGTGGGGGGAAACCTACAATGAGCAGTTCTTC. The whole variable domain, remainder taken from reference TRBV7-9 and TRBJ2-1, is DTGVSQNPRHKITKRGQNVTFRCDPISEHNRLYWYRQTLGQGPEFLTYFQNEAQLEKSRLLSDRFSAERPKGSFSTLEIQRTEQGDSAMYLCASSSWGETYNEQFFGPGTRLTVL.

J is TRBJ2-1 and V is TRBV18, with 13 bases aligning to TRBD2. V lost 4 bases, J lost 9 bases, and 3 bases stayed unmatched. The CDR3 covers 14 residues. Germline V lookup: CDR1 KGHSH, CDR2 LQKENI. CDR3 nucleotides: TGTGCCAGCTCACGCGGACTAGCGGGAGCTGAGCAGTTCTTC. Its translation: CASSRGLAGAEQFF.

CDR3 in DNA: TGTGCTAGTGGTTTGGTATCGGGGGTAGGGGTGGACACTGAAGCTTTCTTT. It codes for CASGLVSGVGVDTEAFF. The gene calls are TRBV12-5 and TRBJ1-1, with D maybe TRBD1 (5 bases). V was trimmed by 0 bases and J by 3 bases, leaving 17 bases between them. This CDR3 has 17 residues. Germline CDR1 is LGHNT and CDR2 is FRNRAP.

This clone was counted between two and nine times. The J gene is TRBJ2-3, the V gene TRBV29-1; D call uncertain. This CDR3 is built from 13 residues. V was shortened by 6 bases and J by 0 bases, with 10 bases between the two germline ends. Germline CDR1 SQVTM, CDR2 ANQGSEA. The CDR3: CSVSKSSTDTQYF. Here the CDR3 DNA reads TGCAGCGTCTCTAAGTCTAGCACAGATACGCAGTATTTT.

This chain links TRBV30 with TRBJ2-1, with 12 bases identical to TRBD1. The CDR3 contains 15 residues. V was clipped by 5 bases and J by 6 bases; unmatched bases: 8. The V gene's germline CDR1 is GTSNPN and CDR2 SVGIG (reference sequence). CDR3 amino acids: CAWDRDRGLTNEQFF. The CDR3, as DNA: TGTGCCTGGGATCGGGACAGGGGGCTTACCAATGAGCAGTTCTTC.

The genes are TRBV27 and TRBJ2-1; TRBD2 matches 7 bases. J lost 5 bases, V lost 3 bases, and 4 bases had no gene match. This CDR3 is 14 amino acids long. Germline CDR1 reads MNHEY; CDR2 reads SMNVEV (reference sequence). The CDR3 sequence is CASSFGTTNNEQFF. CDR3 DNA: TGTGCCAGCAGTTTCGGGACTACAAACAATGAGCAGTTCTTC.

The chain carries TRBV18 and TRBJ1-1; D may be TRBD1 (6 bases). CDR3 length equals 12 residues. The V end lost 3 bases, the J end lost 7 bases, and 9 bases lay between the germline ends. Per germline, CDR1 KGHSH and CDR2 LQKENI. The CDR3 region is CASSPTGLEAFF. The CDR3 DNA sequence: TGTGCCAGCTCACCTACAGGGCTTGAAGCTTTCTTT.

This chain connects TRBV30 to TRBJ2-1, with 7 bases matching TRBD2. CDR3 length: 15 residues. Germline CDR1 is GTSNPN and CDR2 is SVGIG (reference sequence). Germline trimming cut 0 bases from V and 6 bases from J; bases unmatched to any gene: 8. CDR3 DNA: TGTGCCTGGAGTGTAGCACTAGCGAGACCCAATGAGCAGTTCTTC. Translation: CAWSVALARPNEQFF.

The chain combines TRBV6-5 with TRBJ2-2; D not resolved. This CDR3 is built from 14 residues. V dropped 7 bases and J dropped 2 bases, with 11 bases sitting between them. The germline CDR1 and CDR2 sequences are MNHEY and SVGAGI. The CDR3 here is CASTEQTNTGELFF. For the CDR3, the DNA is TGTGCCAGCACCGAGCAGACAAACACCGGGGAGCTGTTTTTT.

The V call is TRBV29-1, the J call TRBJ2-1; D gene ambiguous. Germline V CDR1 and CDR2: SQVTM, ANQGSEA. Trimming removed 8 bases from V and 3 bases from J, with 14 bases in between. The CDR3 totals 13 residues. The CDR3 DNA reads as TGCAGCCATAACAGAGAAAACTACAATGAGCAGTTCTTC. Its protein is CSHNRENYNEQFF.

The chain is built from TRBV11-2 and TRBJ2-3, with TRBD2 as a possible D gene (6 bases). The CDR3 covers 15 residues. Deletions cut 0 bases from V and 0 bases from J, with 7 bases between. CDR1 SGHAT and CDR2 FQNNGV come from the germline V gene. The CDR3 loop reads CASSLDGGSTDTQYF. In nucleotides, the CDR3 is TGTGCCAGCAGCTTAGACGGGGGAAGCACAGATACGCAGTATTTT.

The rearrangement joins TRBV7-9 to TRBJ2-3, with a possible D match to TRBD2 (6 bases). This CDR3 comprises 15 residues. Germline V gene data show CDR1 as SEHNR and CDR2 as FQNEAQ (reference sequence). V gave up 1 base and J gave up 3 bases, with 11 bases separating them. The CDR3 loop is CASSLVKLATDTQYF. The CDR3 DNA is TGTGCCAGCAGCTTAGTCAAACTAGCTACAGATACGCAGTATTTT.

The J gene is TRBJ1-1, the V gene TRBV12-3 or TRBV12-4; 7 bases agree with TRBD1. There are 13 residues in the CDR3. J lost 11 bases, V lost 6 bases, and 12 bases had no gene match. The CDR3 DNA follows: TGTGCCAGCAGGGGCTCAGGGGGATTTGTGGCTTTCTTT. Translating it yields CASRGSGGFVAFF.

This clone turned up a few times. V gene TRBV20-1 combines with J gene TRBJ2-5; TRBD2 matches at 11 bases. The V segment lost 3 bases and the J segment 4 bases; nucleotides outside the gene matches: 7. The CDR3 spans 15 residues. Germline loops: CDR1 DFQATT, CDR2 SNEGSKA (reference sequence). The CDR3 DNA reads TGCAGTGCTAGTACTACTAGCGGGAGAGGAGAGACCCAGTACTTC. This encodes CSASTTSGRGETQYF.

V gene TRBV19 combines with J gene TRBJ1-5; no firm D call. This CDR3 spans 16 amino acids. Per germline, CDR1 LNHDA and CDR2 SQIVND (reference sequence). V lost 5 bases to trimming and J lost 1 base, with 15 bases between them. The chain's CDR3 is CASSSPGVSSNQPQHF. The CDR3 DNA reads TGTGCCAGTAGTTCCCCCGGGGTCTCAAGCAATCAGCCCCAGCATTTT. Combining the CDR3 with reference TRBV19 and TRBJ1-5 gives the whole variable domain DGGITQSPKYLFRKEGQNVTLSCEQNLNHDAMYWYRQDPGQGLRLIYYSQIVNDFQKGDIAEGYSVSREKKESFPLTVTSAQKNPTAFYLCASSSPGVSSNQPQHFGDGTRLSIL.

The chain recombines TRBV27 with TRBJ1-2; no clear D. V was trimmed by 5 bases and J by 10 bases, leaving 14 bases between them. There are 12 residues in the CDR3. Germline V gives CDR1 MNHEY, CDR2 SMNVEV (reference sequence). As DNA, the CDR3 is TGTGCCAGCAGTCCATCCGGGATTTCCTACACCTTC. It yields the protein CASSPSGISYTF.

The chain joins TRBV7-2 to TRBJ2-7; 9 nucleotides line up with TRBD1. The CDR3 has 16 amino acids. V lost 0 bases, J lost 1 base, and 4 bases stayed unmatched. Germline V gene lookup returns CDR1 SGHTA and CDR2 FQGNSA. The CDR3 DNA is TGTGCCAGCAGCTTAGCTTCGGGACAGGGATCCTACGAGCAGTACTTC. It is translated as CASSLASGQGSYEQYF.

This chain joins TRBV9 and TRBJ2-7; TRBD1 aligns across 9 bases. V gave up 4 bases and J gave up 5 bases; unmatched junction bases: 1. This CDR3 comprises 12 residues. Germline V gives CDR1 SGDLS, CDR2 YYNGEE. CDR3 sequence reads: CASSTGGHEQYF. For the CDR3, the DNA is TGTGCCAGCAGCACAGGGGGCCACGAGCAGTACTTC.

In DNA, the CDR3 is TGTGCCAGCAGCTTAGGCCAGGGGATAGAGACCCAGTACTTC. This encodes CASSLGQGIETQYF. The rearrangement joins TRBV7-2 to TRBJ2-5; possibly TRBD1 for D (6 bases). Between the trimmed V and J ends, which lost 1 base and 4 bases, there was a span of 10 bases. This CDR3 is 14 amino acids long. The germline gives CDR1 SGHTA, CDR2 FQGNSA.

The genes are TRBV19 and TRBJ1-5; D may be TRBD1 (6 bases). V was cut by 4 bases and J by 9 bases, with 16 bases left in between. The CDR3 loop spans 14 amino acids. The germline gives CDR1 LNHDA, CDR2 SQIVND (reference sequence). CDR3 amino acids: CASSNRQDVMPQHF. CDR3 DNA: TGTGCCAGTAGTAACCGACAGGACGTGATGCCCCAGCATTTT.

Comments on this clone: The same CDR3 can be traced to other DNA sequences in this sample. This chain uses TRBV7-3 with TRBJ2-2; 10 bases agree with TRBD2. Germline V gene data show CDR1 as SGHTA and CDR2 as FQGTGA. V was pared by 2 bases and J by 2 bases, with 2 bases of the junction left unmatched. The CDR3 sequence is 16 residues long. CDR3 DNA: TGTGCCAGCAGCTTACTAGCGGGGGATAACACCGGGGAGCTGTTTTTT. Protein: CASSLLAGDNTGELFF.

The V call is TRBV6-5, the J call TRBJ1-1, with a weak D call TRBD1 (6 bases). Per the germline V gene, CDR1 is MNHEY and CDR2 is SVGAGI. The CDR3 is 14 residues long. V was trimmed by 7 bases and J by 2 bases, leaving 14 bases between them. The CDR3 loop is CASTQGQVNTEAFF. In DNA, the CDR3 is TGTGCCAGCACTCAGGGGCAGGTAAACACTGAAGCTTTCTTT.

The genes are TRBV2 and TRBJ2-3; 11 nucleotides align to TRBD2. V trimming: 7 bases; J trimming: 0 bases; junction bases outside the gene matches: 6. CDR3 length: 16 amino acids. Germline lookup yields CDR1 SNHLY and CDR2 FYNNEI. CDR3 sequence (DNA): TGTGCCAGCACCTCTTCTAGCGGGAGGAGCACAGATACGCAGTATTTT. This encodes CASTSSSGRSTDTQYF.

This chain joins TRBV30 and TRBJ2-7, with 8 bases fitting TRBD2. The germline V gene encodes CDR1 GTSNPN and CDR2 SVGIG (reference sequence). CDR3 length: 12 amino acids. Trimming at V came to 4 bases and at J to 4 bases, leaving 3 bases not matched to a gene. CDR3 region: CAWKRLAYEQYF. In DNA form, the CDR3 reads TGTGCCTGGAAGAGACTAGCGTACGAGCAGTACTTC.

The chain employs TRBV19 and TRBJ1-4; a weak D match, TRBD1 (5 bases). This CDR3 spans 14 amino acids. The V and J ends lost 9 bases and 0 bases respectively, with 11 bases between them. CDR1 and CDR2 from the germline V gene are LNHDA and SQIVND (reference sequence). CDR3 residues: CASKQAATNEKLFF. The CDR3 coding sequence is TGTGCCAGCAAACAGGCTGCAACTAATGAAAAACTGTTTTTT.